Listed here are 31 T cell receptor beta chains from one sample, sequenced in a study of shared clonotypes between healthy human individuals. This table comes from immunoSEQ multiplex PCR, and its TCRdb copy is limited to in-frame clones, with some not included. The table includes 2 million to 3 million clones, 93% detected once. Sequencing was performed on naive CD4+ T cells from PBMCs. Sample subset: CD45RA+ positively selected. The receptors were gathered from a man between 18 and 29 years old in good health. Some clones in this sample may be carry-over from other donors' samples.

This clone has just a few counts. V usage is TRBV5-1 and J usage is TRBJ1-5; D call uncertain. The CDR3 totals 13 residues. V gave up 0 bases and J gave up 7 bases, with 8 bases separating them. Germline lookup yields CDR1 SGHRS and CDR2 YFSETQ. CDR3 nucleotides: TGCGCCAGCAGCTTGGGGGAATCGCAGCCCCAGCATTTT. Its translation: CASSLGESQPQHF.

The chain couples TRBV7-9 to TRBJ2-1, with D possibly called TRBD1 or TRBD2 (5 bases each). CDR3 length: 16 amino acids. Germline lookup yields CDR1 SEHNR and CDR2 FQNEAQ (reference sequence). V lost 4 bases and J lost 0, with 13 bases in between. The CDR3 DNA sequence: TGTGCCAGCAGCTCCCGGGACCCGAGCTCCTACAATGAGCAGTTCTTC. Its protein is CASSSRDPSSYNEQFF.

The chain uses TRBV19 and TRBJ2-2; 8 bases agree with TRBD2. The CDR3 loop spans 18 amino acids. Per the germline V gene, CDR1 is LNHDA and CDR2 is SQIVND (reference sequence). Trimming at V came to 2 bases and at J to 4 bases, leaving 12 bases not matched to a gene. CDR3 DNA sequence: TGTGCCAGTAGTATAAGGGGCAGCCGGGAGGGAGCCACCGGGGAGCTGTTTTTT. It codes for CASSIRGSREGATGELFF.

The chain recombines TRBV21-1 with TRBJ2-1. TRBV21-1 is tagged as a pseudogene. This CDR3 is 11 amino acids long. CDR3 sequence: CASSQGPEQFF. The CDR3 DNA follows: TGTGCCAGCAGTCAGGGACCTGAGCAGTTCTTC.

The chain combines TRBV5-1 with TRBJ2-5, with TRBD2 matching over 9 bases. V gave up 3 bases and J gave up 0 bases; unmatched junction bases: 6. The length of the CDR3 is 16 residues. Germline V lookup: CDR1 SGHRS, CDR2 YFSETQ. CDR3 nucleotide sequence: TGCGCCAGCAGCTCGAGGACTAGCGCCCACCAAGAGACCCAGTACTTC. It is translated as CASSSRTSAHQETQYF.

This chain connects TRBV9 to TRBJ2-7; TRBD1 matches 7 bases. The CDR3 has 15 residues. Germline V gene sequence: CDR1 SGDLS, CDR2 YYNGEE. J lost 2 bases, V lost 0 bases, and 5 bases had no gene match. Here the CDR3 reads CASSVATGAPYEQYF. The CDR3 DNA reads TGTGCCAGCAGCGTAGCTACAGGGGCCCCCTACGAGCAGTACTTC.

With regard to this clone: The sample carries other DNA sequences with the same CDR3. DNA of the CDR3: TGTGCCAGCAGCTTAAGGAGCGGGAGGACAGATACGCAGTATTTT. It encodes CASSLRSGRTDTQYF. The chain is built from TRBV7-3 and TRBJ2-3, with 9 nucleotides matching TRBD2. The CDR3 contains 15 residues. The trim removed 1 base at V and 3 bases at J, leaving 2 bases unmatched. From germline, CDR1 is SGHTA and CDR2 FQGTGA. Filled out from reference TRBV7-3 and TRBJ2-3, the complete variable domain reads GAGVSQTPSNKVTEKGKYVELRCDPISGHTALYWYRQSLGQGPEFLIYFQGTGAADDSGLPNDRFFAVRPEGSVSTLKIQRTERGDSAVYLCASSLRSGRTDTQYFGPGTRLTVL.

DNA for the CDR3: TGTGCCAGTAGTATAACGGGGCTATTCACCGGGGAGCTGTTTTTT. This gives the protein CASSITGLFTGELFF. The rearrangement joins TRBV19 to TRBJ2-2; D tentatively reads TRBD1 or TRBD2 (5 bases each). V lost 2 bases, J lost 4 bases, and 11 bases lay in between. The germline V gene has CDR1 LNHDA and CDR2 SQIVND (reference sequence). The CDR3 is 15 amino acids.

This clone was seen only once. This chain joins TRBV19 and TRBJ2-7, with 8 bases matching TRBD1. The CDR3 consists of 15 residues. The germline V gene has CDR1 LNHDA and CDR2 SQIVND (reference sequence). V lost 6 bases, J lost 1 base, and 8 bases stayed unmatched. As DNA, the CDR3 is TGTGCCAGTAGCCGGGGACAGGCGGTATCCTACGAGCAGTACTTC. This translates into CASSRGQAVSYEQYF.

A few counts support this clone. The sample carries other DNA sequences with the same CDR3. V gene TRBV2 combines with J gene TRBJ1-2; a possible D gene is TRBD1 (6 bases). CDR3 length: 13 residues. V was trimmed by 6 bases and J by 4 bases, leaving 12 bases between them. The germline V gene encodes CDR1 SNHLY and CDR2 FYNNEI. DNA of the CDR3: TGTGCCAGCAGACCCGGACAGTCCTATGGCTACACCTTC. This gives the protein CASRPGQSYGYTF.

The genes are TRBV19 and TRBJ2-1; 7 positions agree with TRBD2. CDR3 length: 14 amino acids. V trimming: 4 bases; J trimming: 8 bases; junction bases outside the gene matches: 8. Germline CDR1 and CDR2: LNHDA and SQIVND (reference sequence). The CDR3 DNA sequence: TGTGCCAGTAGTAAGGAGACTAGCAGCCATGAGCAGTTCTTC. It is translated as CASSKETSSHEQFF.

V gene TRBV28 combines with J gene TRBJ1-2; the D is unclear. Between the trimmed V and J ends, which lost 4 bases and 10 bases, there was a span of 19 bases. Germline V CDR1 and CDR2: MDHEN, SYDVKM. The CDR3 runs 14 residues. The CDR3 reads CASSSVRSGRYYTF. In nucleotides, the CDR3 is TGTGCCAGCAGTTCCGTGCGATCGGGTCGGTACTACACCTTC.

The chain has TRBV4-2 and TRBJ2-3; maybe TRBD1 (6 bases). The V and J ends lost 5 bases and 2 bases respectively, with 17 bases between them. This CDR3 contains 16 residues. Germline assignment: CDR1 LGHNA and CDR2 YNFKEQ. In nucleotides, the CDR3 is TGTGCCAGCAGCTCCTTTCACAGGGCCGACACAGATACGCAGTATTTT. Encoded protein: CASSSFHRADTDTQYF.

The genes are TRBV5-1 and TRBJ1-1; 7 nucleotides line up with TRBD1. V lost 0 bases to trimming and J lost 1 base; unmatched junction nucleotides: 12. The CDR3 has 18 residues. CDR1 and CDR2 (germline): SGHRS, YFSETQ. The CDR3, as DNA: TGCGCCAGCAGCTTGGGGGGACAGAGACTCCGGAGGAACACTGAAGCTTTCTTT. Protein: CASSLGGQRLRRNTEAFF.

The CDR3 region is CAISTSGSLTYNEQFF. In DNA form, the CDR3 reads TGTGCCATCAGTACTAGCGGGTCGTTGACCTACAATGAGCAGTTCTTC. The rearrangement links TRBV10-3 to TRBJ2-1; 9 bases fit TRBD2. From germline, CDR1 is ENHRY and CDR2 SYGVKD. V trimming: 5 bases; J trimming: 2 bases; junction bases outside the gene matches: 7. The CDR3 sequence is 16 residues long.

The V and J genes are TRBV15 and TRBJ2-5; tentatively, D is TRBD1 (5 bases). The V gene's germline CDR1 is LNHNV and CDR2 YYDKDF (reference sequence). Trimming left V 1 base short and J 7 bases short, with 22 bases between. The CDR3 consists of 17 residues. The DNA of the CDR3 is TGTGCCACCAGCAGAGGTTTGGCAGGGCCCCCTCAGGGGACCCAGTACTTC. This codes for CATSRGLAGPPQGTQYF.

The rearrangement joins TRBV28 to TRBJ1-4; possible D gene TRBD1, 5 bases. There are 16 residues in the CDR3. Germline lookup yields CDR1 MDHEN and CDR2 SYDVKM. V was cut by 3 bases and J by 5 bases, with 16 bases left in between. The CDR3 bases are TGTGCCAGCAGTTTGCTTCCGGGACGGAAGAATGAAAAACTGTTTTTT. Translated, it gives CASSLLPGRKNEKLFF. Filled out from reference TRBV28 and TRBJ1-4, the complete variable domain reads DVKVTQSSRYLVKRTGEKVFLECVQDMDHENMFWYRQDPGLGLRLIYFSYDVKMKEKGDIPEGYSVSREKKERFSLILESASTNQTSMYLCASSLLPGRKNEKLFFGSGTQLSVL.

The chain joins TRBV5-1 to TRBJ1-2; maybe TRBD1 (5 bases). V lost 1 base to trimming and J lost 4 bases, with 20 bases between them. The CDR3 length is 17 residues. CDR1 is SGHRS, CDR2 YFSETQ, per germline. CDR3 sequence reads: CASSLRDASGPPYGYTF. As DNA, the CDR3 is TGCGCCAGCAGCTTGAGGGACGCATCTGGACCTCCCTATGGCTACACCTTC.

The chain is built from TRBV30 and TRBJ2-7; D perhaps matches TRBD2 (5 bases). This CDR3 region has 14 residues. Per germline, CDR1 GTSNPN and CDR2 SVGIG (reference sequence). Trimming took off 4 bases at V and 6 bases at J, with 19 bases between the two ends. CDR3 sequence (DNA): TGTGCCTGGACCACCGGGAACGTTTGGGGCGAGCAGTACTTC. This codes for CAWTTGNVWGEQYF.

This clone has just one count. This chain uses TRBV7-2 with TRBJ1-2, with 8 bases aligning to TRBD1. The ends lost 5 bases at V and 3 bases at J; junction bases unmatched: 5. There are 14 residues in the CDR3. CDR1 is SGHTA and CDR2 is FQGNSA in the germline V gene. CDR3 coding DNA: TGTGCCAGCAGCCTCCGGACAGGGTACTATGGCTACACCTTC. Its translation is CASSLRTGYYGYTF.

The chain combines TRBV30 with TRBJ2-5; 8 bases agree with TRBD1. Germline V gives CDR1 GTSNPN, CDR2 SVGIG (reference sequence). The CDR3 extends over 15 amino acids. The V segment lost 1 base and the J segment 5 bases; nucleotides outside the gene matches: 9. CDR3: CAWSAGRGRVETQYF. The CDR3 bases are TGTGCCTGGAGTGCGGGCAGGGGGCGCGTCGAGACCCAGTACTTC.

V gene TRBV30 combines with J gene TRBJ2-1; D is unclear. The V end lost 5 bases, the J end lost 10 bases, and 9 bases lay between the germline ends. CDR1 and CDR2 from the germline V gene are GTSNPN and SVGIG (reference sequence). This CDR3 spans 10 amino acids. The CDR3 DNA reads as TGTGCCTGGGACCAGAACGAGCAGTTCTTC. It specifies CAWDQNEQFF. The variable domain in full, with the rest retrieved from reference TRBV30 and TRBJ2-1, is SQTIHQWPATLVQPVGSPLSLECTVEGTSNPNLYWYRQAAGRGLQLLFYSVGIGQISSEVPQNLSASRPQDRQFILSSKKLLLSDSGFYLCAWDQNEQFFGPGTRLTVL.

V gene TRBV9 combines with J gene TRBJ2-2; no clear D. The CDR3 covers 14 residues. Per germline, CDR1 SGDLS and CDR2 YYNGEE. Trimming took off 3 bases at V and 6 bases at J, with 12 bases between the two ends. CDR3 sequence: CASSDERGAGELFF. In DNA form, the CDR3 reads TGTGCCAGCAGCGATGAAAGAGGCGCCGGGGAGCTGTTTTTT.

About this clone itself: With a much larger clone just one base away, this may be a read error. The sample carries other DNA sequences with the same CDR3. The chain joins TRBV28 to TRBJ2-5; D not resolved. Germline assignment: CDR1 MDHEN and CDR2 SYDVKM. There are 11 residues in the CDR3. Trimming removed 5 bases at V and 3 bases at J, with 4 bases between. The CDR3 loop reads CASSKEETQYF. CDR3 bases: TGTGCCAGCAGTAAAGAAGAGACCCAGTACTTC.

As DNA, the CDR3 is TGTGCCAGCAACAGGGACAATCAGCCCCAGCATTTT. It yields the protein CASNRDNQPQHF. This rearrangement joins TRBV6-6 to TRBJ1-5; tentative D call: TRBD1 (6 bases). V lost 7 bases and J lost 3, with 7 bases in between. Germline values: CDR1 MNHNY, CDR2 SVGAGI (reference sequence). There are 12 residues in the CDR3.

In regard to this clone: Other DNA sequences in this sample translate to the same CDR3. This chain uses TRBV27 with TRBJ1-5, with 9 bases lining up with TRBD1. Germline values: CDR1 MNHEY, CDR2 SMNVEV (reference sequence). The CDR3 is made up of 14 amino acids. V was clipped by 5 bases and J by 4 bases; unmatched bases: 3. CDR3 residues: CASSLGTGNQPQHF. CDR3 in DNA: TGTGCCAGCAGTCTCGGGACAGGGAATCAGCCCCAGCATTTT.

The V call is TRBV28, the J call TRBJ2-7, with 12 bases aligning to TRBD2. Germline V gives CDR1 MDHEN, CDR2 SYDVKM. CDR3 size: 15 residues. The V and J ends lost 7 bases and 5 bases, in that order; junction bases with no gene match: 9. The CDR3 DNA reads as TGTGCCAGCAAGGGGTTTCTAGCGGGAGGGAACGAGCAGTACTTC. Protein product: CASKGFLAGGNEQYF.

This chain links TRBV5-8 with TRBJ1-5; D possibly corresponds to TRBD1 (6 bases). V was trimmed by 2 bases and J by 2 bases, leaving 17 bases between them. This CDR3 has 17 residues. The germline CDR1 and CDR2 sequences are SGHTS and YDEGEE. The CDR3 DNA is TGTGCCAGCAGCTTAGGGGGGGGTACGCATCGCAATCAGCCCCAGCATTTT. Amino acid sequence: CASSLGGGTHRNQPQHF.

The chain recombines TRBV5-1 with TRBJ2-3; no clear D gene. V gave up 5 bases and J gave up 4 bases, with 17 bases separating them. Germline V gene sequence: CDR1 SGHRS, CDR2 YFSETQ. The CDR3 has 15 amino acids. DNA of the CDR3: TGCGCCAGCAGGATTCTAACCTCAATACCAGATACGCAGTATTTT. Protein sequence: CASRILTSIPDTQYF.

The chain has TRBV29-1 and TRBJ2-7, with 7 positions matching TRBD2. This CDR3 region has 12 residues. Trimming cost V 7 bases and J 0 bases; bases outside gene matches: 3. CDR1 and CDR2 (germline): SQVTM, ANQGSEA. DNA of the CDR3: TGCAGCGCCGGACTAGGCTCCTACGAGCAGTACTTC. It translates to CSAGLGSYEQYF.

The gene calls are TRBV5-1 and TRBJ1-4, with D perhaps matching TRBD1 (6 bases). This CDR3 is built from 17 residues. Germline CDR1 reads SGHRS; CDR2 reads YFSETQ. V was trimmed by 4 bases and J by 5 bases, leaving 21 bases between them. CDR3 region: CASSASPPQGRNEKLFF. The CDR3 DNA sequence: TGCGCCAGCAGCGCTTCGCCTCCACAGGGAAGGAATGAAAAACTGTTTTTT. The whole variable domain, filled in from reference TRBV5-1 and TRBJ1-4, reads KAGVTQTPRYLIKTRGQQVTLSCSPISGHRSVSWYQQTPGQGLQFLFEYFSETQRNKGNFPGRFSGRQFSNSRSEMNVSTLELGDSALYLCASSASPPQGRNEKLFFGSGTQLSVL.